This is a list of T cell receptor beta chains from one sample in a study of technical replicates of blood from a few donors. Assay used: immunoSEQ multiplex PCR; TCRdb lists only in-frame clones, some missing. Of some 70,000 clones in the sample, under 98% were seen once. The sequenced sample was T cells isolated from PBMCs. These receptors originate from a human donor in good health. Each CDR3 is given with its conserved first and last residue. The order of the fields is J gene, V gene, CDR3 protein.

TRBJ1-4 | TRBV30 | CAWNPRARGEKLFF
TRBJ2-7 | TRBV6-5 | CASRAEGAGEQYF
TRBJ2-1 | TRBV7-8 | CASSFRLAGGFFYNEQFF
TRBJ2-5 | TRBV5-6 | CASSRLTSGQETQYF
TRBJ1-1 | TRBV11-3 | CASSFGTGEGVGEAFF
TRBJ1-2 | TRBV5-1 | CASSITGQINYGYTF
TRBJ1-1 | TRBV29-1 | CSVLLGERTEAFF
TRBJ2-1 | TRBV5-8 | CASSYGLAGKFF
TRBJ2-3 | TRBV29-1 | CSVSSYTDTQYF
TRBJ2-3 | TRBV4-2 | CASSQRLAGASTDTQYF
TRBJ2-7 | TRBV4-3 | CASSQEELSSYEQYF
TRBJ2-3 | TRBV9 | CASSVGRLTDTQYF
TRBJ2-7 | TRBV29-1 | CSVNGVGTVSCEQYF
TRBJ1-2 | TRBV28 | CASSLDRGRVYGYTF
TRBJ2-3 | TRBV14 | CASSGKLAGGGDTQYF
TRBJ2-2 | TRBV27 | CASAWDRNTGELFF
TRBJ2-6 | TRBV4-1 | CASSQVVSGANVLTF
TRBJ1-1 | TRBV6-5 | CASSFGTGGTEAFF
TRBJ2-7 | TRBV19 | CASSIDLTASYEQYF
TRBJ1-5 | TRBV7-9 | CASSRQGGQPQHF
TRBJ1-5 | TRBV7-2 | CASSLKGLNQPQHF
TRBJ2-5 | TRBV28 | CASSFDRATVETQYF
TRBJ1-1 | TRBV19 | CASIFQGVNTEAFF
TRBJ2-7 | TRBV28 | CASRGTVSYEQYF
TRBJ1-5 | TRBV30 | CAWDINNQPQHF
TRBJ1-1 | TRBV7-9 | CASSLAGRTEAFF
TRBJ2-2 | TRBV7-3 | CASSFTPQGVHTGELFF
TRBJ2-7 | TRBV5-4 | CASSSSGRSYEQYF
TRBJ2-7 | TRBV11-3 | CASSFRDNPYEQYF
TRBJ1-5 | TRBV7-8 | CASSLRGNQPQHF
TRBJ2-1 | TRBV30 | CAWSSGRVSSYNEQFF
TRBJ2-1 | TRBV11-2 | CASSLSGPHYNEQFF
TRBJ2-5 | TRBV5-1 | CASSLTPGGIETQYF
TRBJ1-2 | TRBV7-2 | CASSGRTGSNYGYTF
TRBJ2-7 | TRBV5-1 | CASSLQYEQYF
TRBJ2-2 | TRBV27 | CASSLGPGVNSGELFF
TRBJ2-3 | TRBV5-1 | CASRGDSGRALELSTDTQYF
TRBJ2-3 | TRBV7-9 | CASSLGQGAFSDTQYF
TRBJ1-1 | TRBV15 | CATSRELRDSAFF
TRBJ1-2 | TRBV27 | CASSLYFGTGGLVGGYTF
TRBJ2-7 | TRBV9 | CASSVGGLGYEQYF
TRBJ2-2 | TRBV10-3 | CAIKGGRAGELFF
TRBJ1-5 | TRBV12-5 | CASGLNTGQGRGQPQHF
TRBJ1-2 | TRBV27 | CASSSSGHGGYTF
TRBJ2-1 | TRBV30 | CAWTGRGRGEQFF
TRBJ1-2 | TRBV6-1 | CASRQGQFYGYTF
TRBJ1-5 | TRBV7-2 | CASSLDPPDKNNQPQHF
TRBJ2-1 | TRBV4-1 | CASSQVLLREVHNEQFF
TRBJ2-7 | TRBV10-2 | CASGSGSSYEQYF
TRBJ2-1 | TRBV5-6 | CASSLIYGSKNEQFF
TRBJ2-3 | TRBV7-9 | CASRTGLALPTSTDTQYF
TRBJ2-1 | TRBV30 | CAWGTGNEQFF
TRBJ2-5 | TRBV6-1 | CASITSGSYQETQYF
TRBJ1-5 | TRBV9 | CASSVYGGGQPQHF
TRBJ1-2 | TRBV27 | CASSPRMESSGYTF